This is a list of T cell receptor beta chains from one sample in a study of T-cell reconstitution after alpha-beta-depleted transplantation in children. TCRdb redid the calling of the PCR reads with MiXCR, one entry per CDR3 protein. This table holds roughly 500,000 distinct CDR3 sequences, approximately 32% found once. This material consisted of PBMCs from the stem cell graft donor, taken from the stem cell graft. The receptors originated from a human donor who donated a stem cell graft to a child with aplastic anemia. The CDR3 runs from the conserved cysteine through the conserved F or W. The D gene is left open where the match is weak. Rows may omit the clone size; those that give it use once, few, many or a size class.

j_gene: TRBJ1-5
d_gene: TRBD1
abundance: many
v_gene: TRBV19
CDR3nt: TGTGCCAGTAGTAGGGGGACAGAGCTAAGCAATCAGCCCCAGCATTTT
CDR3aa: CASSRGTELSNQPQHF

j_gene: TRBJ1-1
d_gene: -
abundance: few
v_gene: TRBV7-3
CDR3nt: TGTGCCAGCAGCTCCCAGGGGTACGGCGAGGCTTTCTTT
CDR3aa: CASSSQGYGEAFF

j_gene: TRBJ2-1
d_gene: -
abundance: -
v_gene: TRBV9
CDR3nt: TGTGCCAGCAGCGTAGGGGGGGGCGCATACAATGAGCAGTTCTTC
CDR3aa: CASSVGGGAYNEQFF

j_gene: TRBJ1-5
d_gene: -
abundance: -
v_gene: TRBV2
CDR3nt: TGTGCCAGCGAGGGGTCAGCCACGACGGAGGGGAGCAATCAGCCCCAGCATTTT
CDR3aa: CASEGSATTEGSNQPQHF

j_gene: TRBJ2-1
d_gene: TRBD2
abundance: -
v_gene: TRBV11-2
CDR3nt: TGTGCCAGCAGCCGTTCCGCGATAGCGGGGCGGGGTGAGCAGTTCTTC
CDR3aa: CASSRSAIAGRGEQFF

j_gene: TRBJ1-4
d_gene: -
abundance: few
v_gene: TRBV20-1
CDR3nt: TGCAGTGTTGGGACACCACCAGAAAAACTGTTTTTT
CDR3aa: CSVGTPPEKLFF

j_gene: TRBJ1-1
d_gene: -
abundance: -
v_gene: TRBV29-1
CDR3nt: TGCAGCACCCGATACTTGACGGGGAGGACTGAAGCTTTCTTT
CDR3aa: CSTRYLTGRTEAFF

j_gene: TRBJ2-1
d_gene: TRBD2
abundance: -
v_gene: TRBV15
CDR3nt: TGTGCCACCAGCAGCAAAGGCGGGAGACACAACAATGAGCAGTTCTTC
CDR3aa: CATSSKGGRHNNEQFF

j_gene: TRBJ2-1
d_gene: -
abundance: few
v_gene: TRBV7-3
CDR3nt: TGTGCCAGCAGCTTAACTGGGAGTGACTCCTACAATGAGCAGTTCTTC
CDR3aa: CASSLTGSDSYNEQFF

j_gene: TRBJ2-1
d_gene: -
abundance: -
v_gene: TRBV11-2
CDR3nt: TGTGCCAGCAGCTTAGATCTCCAATTAGCGGACGCCCTGGGGAATGAGCAGTTCTTC
CDR3aa: CASSLDLQLADALGNEQFF

j_gene: TRBJ1-2
d_gene: -
abundance: few
v_gene: TRBV9
CDR3nt: TGTGCCAGCAGCGTAGTGGAGGCCCCTCGTTTTGGCTACACCTTC
CDR3aa: CASSVVEAPRFGYTF

j_gene: TRBJ1-2
d_gene: -
abundance: -
v_gene: TRBV29-1
CDR3nt: TGCAGCGTTGATGGACGGAATAATAACTATGGCTACACCTTC
CDR3aa: CSVDGRNNNYGYTF

j_gene: TRBJ1-1
d_gene: -
abundance: few
v_gene: TRBV29-1
CDR3nt: TGCAGCGTTGAAGGGACAGCTGAAGCTTTCTTT
CDR3aa: CSVEGTAEAFF

j_gene: TRBJ2-1
d_gene: TRBD1
abundance: -
v_gene: TRBV5-1
CDR3nt: TGCGCCAGCAGTCGACGAGGGCAGGGGGCTTCCAATGAGCAGTTCTTC
CDR3aa: CASSRRGQGASNEQFF

j_gene: TRBJ2-2
d_gene: TRBD2
abundance: -
v_gene: TRBV15
CDR3nt: TGTGCCACCAGCAGAGAGTTAGCGGGAGAGGCCGGGGAGCTGTTTTTT
CDR3aa: CATSRELAGEAGELFF

j_gene: TRBJ1-3
d_gene: -
abundance: -
v_gene: TRBV10-3
CDR3nt: TGTGCCATCAGTGAAAGGAACAGGCAGAGCTCTGGAAACACCATATATTTT
CDR3aa: CAISERNRQSSGNTIYF

j_gene: TRBJ2-2
d_gene: -
abundance: -
v_gene: TRBV14
CDR3nt: TGTGCCAGCAGCCATCAAAAGCTCATAAAACCGGGAGAGGATGGGGAGCTGTTTTTT
CDR3aa: CASSHQKLIKPGEDGELFF

j_gene: TRBJ1-2
d_gene: TRBD1
abundance: few
v_gene: TRBV7-2
CDR3nt: TGTGCCAGCAGCTTAGGGTCAGGGGGTAGCGGCTACACCTTC
CDR3aa: CASSLGSGGSGYTF

j_gene: TRBJ2-7
d_gene: -
abundance: -
v_gene: TRBV7-9
CDR3nt: TGTGCCAGCAGCCCCCGACCGGGGGTTACCTACGAGCAGTACTTC
CDR3aa: CASSPRPGVTYEQYF

j_gene: TRBJ2-3
d_gene: -
abundance: -
v_gene: TRBV12-3/TRBV12-4
CDR3nt: TGTGCCAGCTGTCATTCAGAAAGGCCCACAGATACGCAGTATTTT
CDR3aa: CASCHSERPTDTQYF

j_gene: TRBJ2-7
d_gene: TRBD1
abundance: once
v_gene: TRBV7-2
CDR3nt: TGTGCCAGCAGCCGCCAGGGGGCGCAAAGCTCCTACGAGCAGTACTTC
CDR3aa: CASSRQGAQSSYEQYF

j_gene: TRBJ2-7
d_gene: TRBD2
abundance: -
v_gene: TRBV28
CDR3nt: TGTGCCAGCAGCCCTACCGGGACTAGCGGCTACGAGCAGTACTTC
CDR3aa: CASSPTGTSGYEQYF

j_gene: TRBJ2-1
d_gene: TRBD2
abundance: -
v_gene: TRBV15
CDR3nt: TGTGCCACCAGCAGAGATCTACCGCTAGCGGGATCGAATGAGCAGTTCTTC
CDR3aa: CATSRDLPLAGSNEQFF

j_gene: TRBJ2-1
d_gene: -
abundance: few
v_gene: TRBV4-3
CDR3nt: TGCGCCAGCAGCCAAGAATGGGCCGCCTACAATGAGCAGTTCTTC
CDR3aa: CASSQEWAAYNEQFF

j_gene: TRBJ1-6
d_gene: TRBD1
abundance: -
v_gene: TRBV7-9
CDR3nt: TGTGCCAGCAGAGAAGCAGGGGGCACTAATTCACCCCTCCACTTT
CDR3aa: CASREAGGTNSPLHF

j_gene: TRBJ1-2
d_gene: -
abundance: -
v_gene: TRBV4-3
CDR3nt: TGCGCCAGCAGCCAAGATAGTAACAGGCAGCCCTATGGCTACACCTTC
CDR3aa: CASSQDSNRQPYGYTF

j_gene: TRBJ2-3
d_gene: TRBD2
abundance: -
v_gene: TRBV9
CDR3nt: TGTGCCAGCAGCGCCACGGGGGGGGTCAGCACAGATACGCAGTATTTT
CDR3aa: CASSATGGVSTDTQYF

j_gene: TRBJ2-1
d_gene: -
abundance: -
v_gene: TRBV11-2
CDR3nt: TGTGCCAGCAGCTTACCCAGCCATGAGCAGTTCTTC
CDR3aa: CASSLPSHEQFF

j_gene: TRBJ1-1
d_gene: -
abundance: -
v_gene: TRBV13
CDR3nt: TGTGCCAGCAGCGCCCCATGGGGGATGAACACTGAAGCTTTCTTT
CDR3aa: CASSAPWGMNTEAFF

j_gene: TRBJ2-7
d_gene: -
abundance: -
v_gene: TRBV28
CDR3nt: TGTGCCAGCAGTTTACGCGAGCAGTACTTC
CDR3aa: CASSLREQYF

j_gene: TRBJ1-6
d_gene: TRBD1
abundance: once
v_gene: TRBV6-5
CDR3nt: TGTGCCAGCAGTTACGGGACAGGAGGAAATTCACCCCTCCACTTT
CDR3aa: CASSYGTGGNSPLHF

j_gene: TRBJ2-5
d_gene: TRBD1
abundance: few
v_gene: TRBV7-8
CDR3nt: TGTGCCAGCAGCGCCCGACAGGGGAAAGAGACCCAGTACTTC
CDR3aa: CASSARQGKETQYF

j_gene: TRBJ2-2
d_gene: TRBD2
abundance: few
v_gene: TRBV15
CDR3nt: TGTGCCACCAGCGTTATGGGGGGGGACACCGGGGAGCTGTTTTTT
CDR3aa: CATSVMGGDTGELFF

j_gene: TRBJ1-5
d_gene: TRBD1
abundance: few
v_gene: TRBV7-9
CDR3nt: TGTGCCAGCAGCTTAGACTTTCAGGGGGGTAATCAGCCCCAGCATTTT
CDR3aa: CASSLDFQGGNQPQHF

j_gene: TRBJ1-3
d_gene: -
abundance: -
v_gene: TRBV28
CDR3nt: TGTGCCAGCAGTGAAGGGATCGCTGGAAACACCATATATTTT
CDR3aa: CASSEGIAGNTIYF

j_gene: TRBJ2-2
d_gene: -
abundance: -
v_gene: TRBV27
CDR3nt: TGTGCCAGCAGTTTTCGTCGGGGGCGGCAGGGCGGGGAGCTGTTTTTT
CDR3aa: CASSFRRGRQGGELFF

j_gene: TRBJ2-1
d_gene: -
abundance: -
v_gene: TRBV4-3
CDR3nt: TGCGCCAGCAGCCAAGAGCTAGCAGGAAATGAGCAGTTCTTC
CDR3aa: CASSQELAGNEQFF

j_gene: TRBJ1-5
d_gene: TRBD1
abundance: -
v_gene: TRBV30
CDR3nt: TGTGCCTGGAGTGTACGGGGACAGGGGAATCAGCCCCAGCATTTT
CDR3aa: CAWSVRGQGNQPQHF

j_gene: TRBJ1-5
d_gene: TRBD1
abundance: -
v_gene: TRBV27
CDR3nt: TGTGCCAGCAGTTGGGGGGAAAAGCGGACAGGGAAGGTGAGCAATCAGCCCCAGCATTTT
CDR3aa: CASSWGEKRTGKVSNQPQHF

j_gene: TRBJ2-5
d_gene: TRBD1
abundance: -
v_gene: TRBV9
CDR3nt: TGTGCCAGCAGTGCGGGACAGGGGGCAGAGACCCAGTACTTC
CDR3aa: CASSAGQGAETQYF

j_gene: TRBJ1-2
d_gene: -
abundance: few
v_gene: TRBV5-6
CDR3nt: TGTGCCAGCAGCGCCCGGGAACGTCACTATGGCTACACCTTC
CDR3aa: CASSARERHYGYTF